Below, one TCR beta chain is given with its context. J gave up 8 bases and V 1 base, and 3 bases lay outside the gene matches. The CDR3 is 13 amino acids. The data originate from a study of blood T cell repertoires in COVID-19. Original analysis: Researchers report that nucleated cell counts were estimated from reference gene primer amplification. Measured with immunoSEQ multiplex PCR; TCRdb has only the in-frame clones, and not every one. From that table come the V and J calls and clone size; the DNA was used to work out D and trimming. Of 120,000 to 150,000 clones in the sample, around 89% were seen once.

The source is a human donor in a cohort sampled during active COVID-19. The J gene is TRBJ1-2, the V gene TRBV12-3 or TRBV12-4; 8 nucleotides line up with TRBD1. The material sequenced was peripheral blood. The CDR3 loop is CASSLGTGSGYTF. CDR3 in DNA: TGTGCCAGCAGTTTAGGGACAGGGAGCGGCTACACCTTC.